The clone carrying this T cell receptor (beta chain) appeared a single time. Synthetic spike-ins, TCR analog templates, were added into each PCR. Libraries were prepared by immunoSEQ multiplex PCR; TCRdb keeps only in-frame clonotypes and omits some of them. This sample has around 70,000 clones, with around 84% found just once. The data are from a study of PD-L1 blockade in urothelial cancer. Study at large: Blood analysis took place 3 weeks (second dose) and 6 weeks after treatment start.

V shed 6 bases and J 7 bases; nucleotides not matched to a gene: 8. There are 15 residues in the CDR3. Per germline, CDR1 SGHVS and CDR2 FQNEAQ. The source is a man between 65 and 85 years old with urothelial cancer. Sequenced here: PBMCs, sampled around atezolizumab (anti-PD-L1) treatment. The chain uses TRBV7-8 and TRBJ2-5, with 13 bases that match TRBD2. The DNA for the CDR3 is TGTGCCAGCAGTCCGGGACTAGCGGGATCGGGGACCCAGTACTTC. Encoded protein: CASSPGLAGSGTQYF.